The 31 T cell receptor beta chains presented below share a single source sample, sequenced in a study of blood T cell repertoires in COVID-19. Assay used: immunoSEQ multiplex PCR; TCRdb lists only in-frame clones, some missing. Counted here are some 160,000 clones, over 70% occurring once; the ten biggest clones make up around 3.7%. The sequencing input was PBMCs or T cells enriched from blood (not recorded which). The receptors here all came from a woman in her sixties or seventies who had recovered from COVID-19.

This chain connects TRBV30 to TRBJ2-3; 10 nucleotides line up with TRBD2. V lost 4 bases to trimming and J lost 12 bases; unmatched junction nucleotides: 13. There are 14 residues in the CDR3. CDR1 and CDR2 from the germline V gene are GTSNPN and SVGIG (reference sequence). Here the CDR3 reads CAWKVSGGSLAQYF. Here the CDR3 DNA reads TGTGCCTGGAAAGTTAGCGGGGGGTCTTTAGCACAGTATTTT.

This clone was recorded a few times. V and J are TRBV10-3 and TRBJ1-2; 8 bases map to TRBD1. Looked up from germline, CDR1 is ENHRY and CDR2 is SYGVKD. This CDR3 contains 15 residues. V lost 0 bases, J lost 4 bases, and 4 bases stayed unmatched. The DNA of the CDR3 is TGTGCCATCAGTGAGTCGACAGGGGACTTCTATGGCTACACCTTC. Its protein is CAISESTGDFYGYTF.

The genes are TRBV6-4 and TRBJ1-2; D remains ambiguous. The CDR3 loop spans 14 amino acids. From germline, CDR1 is MRHNA and CDR2 SNTAGT. V lost 6 bases and J lost 3, with 14 bases in between. The CDR3 coding sequence is TGTGCCAGCAGGGTTAGGTTCCGGGACTATGGCTACACCTTC. It yields the protein CASRVRFRDYGYTF.

V gene TRBV2 combines with J gene TRBJ1-5; 8 nucleotides agree with TRBD1. Unmatched junction bases numbered 8, after V lost 6 bases and J lost 7 bases. The CDR3 totals 14 residues. CDR1 is SNHLY and CDR2 is FYNNEI in the germline V gene. The CDR3 spells CASRSLTGEQPQHF. The CDR3 DNA is TGTGCCAGCAGAAGCCTGACAGGGGAACAGCCCCAGCATTTT. Full variable domain (missing parts from reference TRBV2 and TRBJ1-5): EPEVTQTPSHQVTQMGQEVILRCVPISNHLYFYWYRQILGQKVEFLVSFYNNEISEKSEIFDDQFSVERPDGSNFTLKIRSTKLEDSAMYFCASRSLTGEQPQHFGDGTRLSIL.

V and J are TRBV30 and TRBJ1-2, with unresolved D. Germline assignment: CDR1 GTSNPN and CDR2 SVGIG (reference sequence). V lost 2 bases, J lost 2 bases, and 9 bases lay in between. The CDR3 is made up of 13 amino acids. DNA for the CDR3: TGTGCCTGGAGTAAAAACACGAACTATGGCTACACCTTC. Translating it yields CAWSKNTNYGYTF.

CDR3 region: CASSQLTGVNTEAFF. CDR3 DNA sequence: TGCGCCAGCAGCCAATTGACAGGCGTGAACACTGAAGCTTTCTTT. The rearrangement uses TRBV4-1 and TRBJ1-1, with D possibly TRBD1 on 6 matching bases. Germline CDR1 and CDR2: MGHRA and YSYEKL. The CDR3 sequence is 15 residues long. Trimming took 2 bases from V and 0 from J, leaving 10 bases between them.

This chain links TRBV5-1 with TRBJ1-2; no clear D. CDR1 is SGHRS, CDR2 YFSETQ, per germline. The CDR3 length is 14 residues. V lost 0 bases and J 3 bases, leaving 9 bases between the germline ends. The CDR3 is CASSLGSIYYGYTF. The CDR3 DNA reads TGCGCCAGCAGCTTGGGGTCTATCTACTATGGCTACACCTTC.

Concerning this clone itself: Other DNA variants within this sample encode the same CDR3. V is TRBV5-1 and J is TRBJ1-1, with D hard to call. From germline, CDR1 is SGHRS and CDR2 YFSETQ. V lost 0 bases and J lost 2, with 8 bases in between. The CDR3 sequence is 14 residues long. Written as DNA, the CDR3 is TGCGCCAGCAGCTTGGTGACGGGAAACACTGAAGCTTTCTTT. This translates into CASSLVTGNTEAFF.

The chain joins TRBV27 to TRBJ2-5; D remains ambiguous. The V end was cut by 3 bases, the J end by 4 bases, with 12 bases between. Germline CDR1 MNHEY, CDR2 SMNVEV (reference sequence). This CDR3 has 14 residues. The CDR3 reads CASSFTLSGETQYF. Here the CDR3 DNA reads TGTGCCAGCAGTTTTACACTGTCGGGAGAGACCCAGTACTTC.

This clone was counted between two and nine times. The rearrangement joins TRBV19 to TRBJ2-7; no reliable D call. Germline CDR1 reads LNHDA; CDR2 reads SQIVND (reference sequence). This CDR3 region has 15 residues. Trimming left V 6 bases short and J 0 bases short, with 15 bases between. The CDR3 is CASSVDISSSYEQYF. The CDR3 DNA follows: TGTGCCAGTAGCGTAGACATAAGTAGCTCCTACGAGCAGTACTTC.

The CDR3 DNA sequence: TGTGCCAGCAGTGAACTCCCCGGGGAGCTGTTTTTT. Amino acids: CASSELPGELFF. The chain carries TRBV2 and TRBJ2-2, with D uncertain. Per the germline V gene, CDR1 is SNHLY and CDR2 is FYNNEI. V lost 2 bases to trimming and J lost 6 bases, with 4 bases between them. The length of the CDR3 is 12 residues.

The chain employs TRBV3-1 (or the pseudogene TRBV3-2) and TRBJ2-7; 9 nucleotides line up with TRBD1. The J segment lost 1 base and the V segment lost 1 base, leaving 5 bases of the junction unmatched. There are 16 residues in the CDR3. Germline CDR1 LGHDT, CDR2 YNNKEL (reference sequence). The CDR3 DNA follows: TGTGCCAGCAGCCAAGCGCGTGGGACAGGGTCCTACGAGCAGTACTTC. This encodes CASSQARGTGSYEQYF.

This chain connects TRBV27 to TRBJ2-3; TRBD2 matches at 13 bases. With 1 base clipped from V and 0 bases from J, the junction kept 1 base outside the gene matches. The CDR3 consists of 17 residues. The germline V gene has CDR1 MNHEY and CDR2 SMNVEV (reference sequence). CDR3 in DNA: TGTGCCAGCAGTTTATGGACTAGCGGGGGTAGCACAGATACGCAGTATTTT. Its translation: CASSLWTSGGSTDTQYF.

The chain's CDR3 is CASSLFIRGQFF. CDR3 DNA sequence: TGTGCCAGCAGTTTATTTATCCGAGGGCAGTTCTTC. The chain recombines TRBV28 with TRBJ2-1; D is undetermined. V shed 1 base and J shed 12 bases, with 10 bases lying between them. Germline V gene lookup returns CDR1 MDHEN and CDR2 SYDVKM. The CDR3 covers 12 residues.

This clone showed up just once. As DNA, the CDR3 is TGTGCCAGCAGTGTCCGACAGGGATGGGATTCACCCCTCCACTTT. It codes for CASSVRQGWDSPLHF. V usage is TRBV2 and J usage is TRBJ1-6, with 7 bases that match TRBD1. The CDR3 covers 15 residues. CDR1 SNHLY and CDR2 FYNNEI come from the germline V gene. Trimming took 4 bases from V and 8 from J; bases not matched to a gene: 8. Full variable domain (missing parts from reference TRBV2 and TRBJ1-6): EPEVTQTPSHQVTQMGQEVILRCVPISNHLYFYWYRQILGQKVEFLVSFYNNEISEKSEIFDDQFSVERPDGSNFTLKIRSTKLEDSAMYFCASSVRQGWDSPLHFGNGTRLTVT.

Concerning this clone itself: One end of the junction fails to match germline, which may point to a read error. The chain employs TRBV7-3 and TRBJ2-2, with D tentatively TRBD2 (6 bases). Germline V CDR1 and CDR2: SGHTA, FQGTGA. The CDR3 has 13 amino acids. This chain's CDR3 is CASSLTDTGERVF. The DNA for the CDR3 is TGTGCCAGCAGCTTAACCGACACCGGGGAGCGGGTTTTT.

This chain joins TRBV20-1 and TRBJ1-1, with 7 bases aligning to TRBD1. Germline values: CDR1 DFQATT, CDR2 SNEGSKA (reference sequence). The V segment lost 6 bases and the J segment 10 bases; nucleotides outside the gene matches: 8. The length of the CDR3 is 11 residues. Here the CDR3 reads CSASTRGPAFF. CDR3 bases: TGCAGTGCCTCGACGAGGGGGCCAGCTTTCTTT.

CDR3 sequence reads: CASRAYGYTF. The CDR3 DNA sequence: TGTGCCAGCAGGGCCTATGGCTACACCTTC. The rearrangement links TRBV2 to TRBJ1-2; no clear D. The V and J ends lost 6 bases and 4 bases respectively, with 3 bases between them. Germline CDR1 SNHLY, CDR2 FYNNEI. This CDR3 contains 10 residues.

This chain uses TRBV4-1 with TRBJ2-3; D remains ambiguous. Germline loops: CDR1 MGHRA, CDR2 YSYEKL. Trimming pared 1 base from V and 2 bases from J, leaving 16 bases between. The CDR3 spans 17 residues. The CDR3 DNA follows: TGCGCCAGCAGCCAAGGGCCGTCCCATCCATTCACAGATACGCAGTATTTT. This encodes CASSQGPSHPFTDTQYF.

The gene calls are TRBV30 and TRBJ1-1; D is unresolved. The CDR3 is 11 residues long. Trimming shortened V by 1 base and J by 7 bases, and 7 bases separated the two germline ends. The germline gives CDR1 GTSNPN, CDR2 SVGIG (reference sequence). The CDR3 bases are TGTGCCTGGAGTGAGAGCATTGAAGCTTTCTTT. This encodes CAWSESIEAFF.

The V and J genes are TRBV6-6 and TRBJ2-7; D perhaps matches TRBD1 (6 bases). In germline, CDR1 is MNHNY, CDR2 SVGAGI (reference sequence). V gave up 6 bases and J gave up 6 bases, with 21 bases separating them. This CDR3 is 15 amino acids long. The CDR3 bases are TGTGCCAGCAGGGAGAGGGGGACAACATCGGGCGAGCAGTACTTC. Translated, it gives CASRERGTTSGEQYF.

The rearrangement uses TRBV6-5 and TRBJ2-7, with D perhaps TRBD1 (6 bases). Trimming took 6 bases from V and 3 from J, leaving 18 bases between them. This CDR3 has 15 residues. CDR1 MNHEY and CDR2 SVGAGI come from the germline V gene. CDR3 protein: CASRRQVQGSYEQYF. CDR3 coding DNA: TGTGCCAGCAGGAGACAGGTCCAGGGGAGCTACGAGCAGTACTTC.

V and J are TRBV11-2 and TRBJ1-6; 8 bases match TRBD1. CDR1 SGHAT and CDR2 FQNNGV come from the germline V gene. Trimming took 4 bases from V and 7 from J; bases not matched to a gene: 3. The CDR3 covers 14 residues. As DNA, the CDR3 is TGTGCCAGCAGCTGGGACAGGCCGAATTCACCCCTCCACTTT. Amino acids: CASSWDRPNSPLHF.

This clone was found many times. The sample holds other DNA sequences that translate to the same CDR3. This chain links TRBV5-8 with TRBJ2-3; 9 nucleotides line up with TRBD2. This CDR3 has 14 amino acids. V shed 4 bases, J shed 3 bases, and the junction held 3 bases outside the gene matches. Germline V gives CDR1 SGHTS, CDR2 YDEGEE. CDR3 in DNA: TGTGCCAGCAGCAAGGGACTAGCAACAGATACGCAGTATTTT. As protein: CASSKGLATDTQYF.

This clone was counted once. The CDR3 spells CASSPPPGRFLTLKNTIYF. CDR3 DNA sequence: TGTGCCAGCTCACCACCCCCGGGTCGCTTTTTAACTCTGAAAAACACCATATATTTT. The chain carries TRBV18 and TRBJ1-3; D not resolved. The CDR3 covers 19 residues. Germline lookup yields CDR1 KGHSH and CDR2 LQKENI. The V gene lost 0 bases and the J gene lost 6 bases, with 24 bases spanning the gap.

A single count supports this clone. This chain connects TRBV7-2 to TRBJ2-5, with a weak D call TRBD2 (5 bases). Germline V gene lookup returns CDR1 SGHTA and CDR2 FQGNSA. V gave up 7 bases and J gave up 2 bases, with 14 bases separating them. This CDR3 contains 14 residues. The CDR3 sequence: CASTGRLAQETQYF. As DNA, the CDR3 is TGTGCCAGCACCGGGCGGCTAGCACAAGAGACCCAGTACTTC. Complete variable domain (other parts from reference TRBV7-2 and TRBJ2-5): GAGVSQSPSNKVTEKGKDVELRCDPISGHTALYWYRQSLGQGLEFLIYFQGNSAPDKSGLPSDRFSAERTGGSVSTLTIQRTQQEDSAVYLCASTGRLAQETQYFGPGTRLLVL.

The chain combines TRBV6-1 with TRBJ1-5; D is possibly TRBD1 (6 bases). Trimming stripped 3 bases from V and 3 bases from J, with 9 bases between. Germline CDR1 and CDR2: MNHNS and SASEGT. The CDR3 is made up of 14 amino acids. The CDR3 here is CASSETGFNQPQHF. The CDR3 nucleotides read TGTGCCAGCAGTGAGACAGGTTTCAATCAGCCCCAGCATTTT.

V gene TRBV12-3 or TRBV12-4 combines with J gene TRBJ1-1, with D uncertain. With 4 bases removed from V and 1 base from J, the gap between germline ends came to 7 bases. This CDR3 has 13 residues. CDR3 in amino acids: CASSSTTNTEAFF. The CDR3 DNA reads as TGTGCCAGCAGTTCTACTACGAACACTGAAGCTTTCTTT.

V is TRBV10-3 and J is TRBJ2-7, with D unresolved. Germline V gene data show CDR1 as ENHRY and CDR2 as SYGVKD. Deletions cut 3 bases from V and 1 base from J, with 7 bases between. The CDR3 consists of 13 residues. The CDR3 coding sequence is TGTGCCATCAGTGATGGCAGGTCCTACGAGCAGTACTTC. Encoded protein: CAISDGRSYEQYF.

In this sample, this clone turned up a few times. This chain joins TRBV30 and TRBJ2-1, with 10 bases fitting TRBD2. With 5 bases clipped from V and 15 bases from J, the junction kept 7 bases outside the gene matches. This CDR3 has 11 amino acids. CDR1 is GTSNPN and CDR2 is SVGIG in the germline V gene (reference sequence). The CDR3 DNA reads TGTGCCTGGCTTGGGGCTAGCGGGGGGTTCTTC. Amino acids: CAWLGASGGFF.

The V call is TRBV11-2, the J call TRBJ1-3, with a possible D match to TRBD1 (6 bases). Trimming left V 4 bases short and J 0 bases short, with 13 bases between. The CDR3 loop spans 16 amino acids. Looked up from germline, CDR1 is SGHAT and CDR2 is FQNNGV. The CDR3 region is CASSSHRDVSGNTIYF. The CDR3 DNA sequence: TGTGCCAGCAGCTCACACAGGGACGTCTCTGGAAACACCATATATTTT.